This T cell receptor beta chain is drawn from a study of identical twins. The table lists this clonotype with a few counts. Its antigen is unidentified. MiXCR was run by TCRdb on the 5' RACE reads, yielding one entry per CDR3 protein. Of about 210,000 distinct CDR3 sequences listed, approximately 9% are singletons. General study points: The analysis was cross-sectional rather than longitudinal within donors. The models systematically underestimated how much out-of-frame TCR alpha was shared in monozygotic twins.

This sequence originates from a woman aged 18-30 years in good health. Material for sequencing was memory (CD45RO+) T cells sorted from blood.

The DNA for the CDR3 is TGTGCCAGCTCAGAGTACGCCGGGACAGGGGATGGCTACACCTTC. Its translation: CASSEYAGTGDGYTF. This chain joins TRBV18 and TRBJ1-2; TRBD1 matches at 10 bases. Germline V gene sequence: CDR1 KGHSH, CDR2 LQKENI. Losses at the gene ends were 5 bases for V and 6 bases for J; bases not matched to a gene: 9. The CDR3 covers 15 residues.